A single sample is the source of the 4 T cell receptor beta chains below, sequenced in a study of cytomegalovirus exposure and HLA in healthy donors. Amplification used 60 Vbeta primers and 13 Jbeta primers. Repertoires were generated with immunoSEQ multiplex PCR, while TCRdb's copy carries only in-frame clones and drops some. The top ten clones hold 3.4% of a sample with fewer than 200,000 clones, more than 65% of them seen once. The specimen was PBMCs. These receptors all come from a man aged 35 to 55 in good health and CMV-seropositive.

A note on this clone: The sample contains more than one DNA sequence encoding this CDR3. The J gene is TRBJ1-2, the V gene TRBV4-1; 7 nucleotides agree with TRBD1. The CDR3 is made up of 16 amino acids. In germline, CDR1 is MGHRA, CDR2 YSYEKL. The V gene end was trimmed by 0 bases and the J gene end by 0 bases; junction bases not matched to a gene: 4. As DNA, the CDR3 is TGCGCCAGCAGCCAAGAAGGTGGACAGGCTAACTATGGCTACACCTTC. It codes for CASSQEGGQANYGYTF.

In its sample, this clone was seen a few times. V and J are TRBV5-1 and TRBJ1-1; 7 bases fit TRBD1. The V and J ends lost 4 bases and 6 bases, in that order; junction bases with no gene match: 6. The V gene's germline CDR1 is SGHRS and CDR2 YFSETQ. The CDR3 sequence is 13 residues long. The CDR3, as DNA: TGCGCCAGCAGCACGCCAGGGGGGCCTGAAGCTTTCTTT. Translating gives CASSTPGGPEAFF.

The chain employs TRBV2 and TRBJ1-2; D gene uncertain. The germline gives CDR1 SNHLY, CDR2 FYNNEI. Trimming stripped 8 bases from V and 0 bases from J, with 10 bases between. The CDR3 spans 13 residues. DNA for the CDR3: TGTGCCAGCCTCGGGGATTCTAACTATGGCTACACCTTC. Amino acid sequence: CASLGDSNYGYTF. The whole variable domain, filled in from reference TRBV2 and TRBJ1-2, reads EPEVTQTPSHQVTQMGQEVILRCVPISNHLYFYWYRQILGQKVEFLVSFYNNEISEKSEIFDDQFSVERPDGSNFTLKIRSTKLEDSAMYFCASLGDSNYGYTFGSGTRLTVV.

This clone was counted only a few times. This rearrangement joins TRBV6-5 to TRBJ2-3; TRBD2 agrees at 8 bases. This CDR3 is built from 16 residues. The junction had 11 bases not matched to a gene; V was cut back by 3 bases and J by 6 bases. The germline CDR1 and CDR2 sequences are MNHEY and SVGAGI. DNA of the CDR3: TGTGCCAGCAGTTATTTCGGCGGGACTAGTTTGGATACGCAGTATTTT. Protein product: CASSYFGGTSLDTQYF.